What follows are 10 T cell receptor beta chains derived from one specimen sequenced in a study of beta chain features in type 1 diabetes. All of the isolated RNA was reverse transcribed, so expressed TCRB transcripts were sequenced. TCRdb's table, derived via immunoSEQ multiplex PCR, lists solely in-frame clones and lacks some. The sample includes hundreds of thousands of clones, 9.5% to 13% of them seen just once. For these receptors, no antigen is known. General study findings and limits: Shortening of TCRB CDR3s, moderate but significant, appeared in all four CD4+ subsets of Type 1 diabetes patients.

Sequenced sample: naive CD4+ T cells from blood. These receptors all stem from a man aged 25 to 40 with type 1 diabetes.

The chain uses TRBV28 and TRBJ2-3, with a possible D match to TRBD1 (6 bases). The CDR3 length is 15 residues. The germline gives CDR1 MDHEN, CDR2 SYDVKM. V lost 2 bases and J lost 5, with 14 bases in between. DNA of the CDR3: TGTGCCAGCAGTTTAGGGTCAGGGGTTGAAGATACGCAGTATTTT. As protein: CASSLGSGVEDTQYF.

The chain combines TRBV29-1 with TRBJ2-3, with D possibly being TRBD2 (5 bases). V was shortened by 6 bases and J by 0 bases, with 10 bases between the two germline ends. CDR3 length: 13 amino acids. CDR1 is SQVTM, CDR2 ANQGSEA, per germline. The CDR3 DNA sequence: TGCAGCGTGCGGCGGACTAGCACAGATACGCAGTATTTT. Encoded protein: CSVRRTSTDTQYF.

This clone was seen only a few times. The chain couples TRBV25-1 to TRBJ2-3; maybe TRBD2 (5 bases). With 3 bases removed from V and 4 bases from J, the gap between germline ends came to 14 bases. The germline V gene has CDR1 MGHDK and CDR2 SYGVNS. This CDR3 is 15 amino acids long. In DNA form, the CDR3 reads TGTGCCAGCAGTGACACTAGTGTTGGCGCAGATACGCAGTATTTT. The encoded protein is CASSDTSVGADTQYF.

As regards this clone: One end of the junction is discordant with germline, which a read error may explain. The chain joins TRBV5-1 to TRBJ2-2, with TRBD1 identical over 8 bases. This CDR3 is 13 amino acids long. Germline lookup yields CDR1 SGHRS and CDR2 YFSETQ. The CDR3 sequence is CASSPDRAGELFF. CDR3 in DNA: TGCGCCAGCAGCCCGGACAGGGCCGGAGAGCTGTTTTTT.

This clone was seen only a few times. This chain uses TRBV27 with TRBJ2-7; weak D call: TRBD1 (5 bases). Germline-derived CDR1 and CDR2 are MNHEY and SMNVEV (reference sequence). V was pared by 5 bases and J by 5 bases, with 19 bases between. The CDR3 covers 15 residues. CDR3 DNA: TGTGCCAGCAGTCCAACCGCAGGGTTCGGGCACGAGCAGTACTTC. It is translated as CASSPTAGFGHEQYF.

The rearrangement joins TRBV7-2 to TRBJ2-7; the match to TRBD2 covers 7 bases. Per germline, CDR1 SGHTA and CDR2 FQGNSA. V was clipped by 2 bases and J by 7 bases; unmatched bases: 11. The CDR3 consists of 15 residues. The CDR3 coding sequence is TGTGCCAGCAGCTTACAGGGAGGGTTGGGTGGTGAGCAGTACTTC. Protein sequence: CASSLQGGLGGEQYF. The whole variable domain, remainder taken from reference TRBV7-2 and TRBJ2-7, is GAGVSQSPSNKVTEKGKDVELRCDPISGHTALYWYRQSLGQGLEFLIYFQGNSAPDKSGLPSDRFSAERTGGSVSTLTIQRTQQEDSAVYLCASSLQGGLGGEQYFGPGTRLTVT.

This clone was observed a handful of times. The chain links TRBV7-2 to TRBJ2-1; 7 bases align to TRBD2. Germline trimming cut 0 bases from V and 10 bases from J; bases unmatched to any gene: 3. The CDR3 loop spans 13 amino acids. Looked up from germline, CDR1 is SGHTA and CDR2 is FQGNSA. In DNA form, the CDR3 reads TGTGCCAGCAGCTTAGCTAGCGGGTTCGAGCAGTTCTTC. This encodes CASSLASGFEQFF.

This clone appeared a few times. This chain links TRBV18 with TRBJ2-7; possible D gene TRBD1, 5 bases. Trimming left V 4 bases short and J 0 bases short, with 13 bases between. Germline assignment: CDR1 KGHSH and CDR2 LQKENI. This CDR3 region has 15 residues. The CDR3 coding sequence is TGTGCCAGCTCACTCCGGACACCCAGCTCCTACGAGCAGTACTTC. Protein product: CASSLRTPSSYEQYF.

This clone was picked up a small number of times. The genes are TRBV9 and TRBJ2-2; 12 nucleotides line up with TRBD2. The CDR3 has 15 residues. CDR1 and CDR2 from the germline V gene are SGDLS and YYNGEE. V lost 5 bases and J lost 4; bases outside the gene matches: 3. The CDR3 region is CASRLAGGSTGELFF. The CDR3 nucleotides read TGTGCCAGCAGACTAGCGGGGGGTTCCACCGGGGAGCTGTTTTTT.

Only a few counts were recorded for this clone. Other DNA sequences of this sample code for an identical CDR3. The chain couples TRBV18 to TRBJ1-1; no reliable D call. This CDR3 is built from 14 residues. Deletions cut 3 bases from V and 1 base from J, with 9 bases between. The V gene's germline CDR1 is KGHSH and CDR2 LQKENI. CDR3 sequence: CASSPTTGNTEAFF. The CDR3 nucleotides are TGTGCCAGCTCACCTACTACGGGGAACACTGAAGCTTTCTTT.